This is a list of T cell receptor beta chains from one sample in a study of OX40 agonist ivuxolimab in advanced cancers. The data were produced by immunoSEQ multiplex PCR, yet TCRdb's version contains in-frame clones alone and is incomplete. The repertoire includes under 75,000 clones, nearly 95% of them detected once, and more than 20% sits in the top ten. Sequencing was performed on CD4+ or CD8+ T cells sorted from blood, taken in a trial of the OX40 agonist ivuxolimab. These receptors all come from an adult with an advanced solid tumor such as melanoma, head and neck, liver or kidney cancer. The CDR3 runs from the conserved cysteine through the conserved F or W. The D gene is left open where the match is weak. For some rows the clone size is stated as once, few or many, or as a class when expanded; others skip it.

CAWSVEAGPMTQHF,TGTGCCTGGAGTGTTGAGGCAGGCCCAATGACCCAGCATTTT,.,TRBV30,TRBJ1-5,few
CASSLGTGPYNEQFF,TGTGCCAGCAGCTTAGGGACAGGACCCTACAATGAGCAGTTCTTC,TRBD1,TRBV11-2,TRBJ2-1,.
CASSVEGLAAYNEQFF,TGTGCCAGCAGCGTCGAGGGACTAGCGGCTTACAATGAGCAGTTCTTC,TRBD2,TRBV9,TRBJ2-1,.
CASTLGRQQFF,TGTGCCAGCACCTTAGGGCGGCAGCAGTTCTTC,.,TRBV7-9,TRBJ2-1,.
CASSIPGAGSYEQYF,TGTGCCAGTAGTATTCCCGGTGCGGGGTCCTACGAGCAGTACTTC,.,TRBV19,TRBJ2-7,.
CASSYSAVVGPYEQYF,TGTGCCAGCAGTTACTCGGCGGTAGTTGGGCCCTACGAGCAGTACTTC,.,TRBV6-5,TRBJ2-7,.
CASSQEAGGITGELFF,TGCGCCAGCAGCCAAGAAGCAGGGGGGATCACCGGGGAGCTGTTTTTT,.,TRBV4-1,TRBJ2-2,once
CAWKSVQGAYEQYF,TGTGCCTGGAAGTCCGTCCAGGGTGCCTACGAGCAGTACTTC,.,TRBV30,TRBJ2-7,few
CASSFRDTQYF,TGTGCCAGCAGTTTTCGCGATACGCAGTATTTT,.,TRBV28,TRBJ2-3,.
CASSLTSGGSYEQYF,TGTGCCAGCAGCCTAACTAGCGGGGGTTCCTACGAGCAGTACTTC,TRBD2,TRBV7-2,TRBJ2-7,.
CASSLNSKEQFF,TGTGCCAGCAGCTTAAACTCCAAGGAGCAGTTCTTC,.,TRBV11-2,TRBJ2-1,once
CASSYIGQETQYF,TGTGCCAGCAGTTATATAGGGCAAGAGACCCAGTACTTC,.,TRBV6-5,TRBJ2-5,.
CASVGQGTPLDGYTF,TGTGCCAGTGTCGGGCAGGGTACACCACTGGATGGCTACACCTTC,.,TRBV7-9,TRBJ1-2,.
CASRKEPWTGTDTQYF,TGTGCCAGCAGAAAAGAACCTTGGACAGGCACAGATACGCAGTATTTT,.,TRBV27,TRBJ2-3,.
CASSFNLNTEAFF,TGTGCCAGCAGTTTTAACTTGAACACTGAAGCTTTCTTT,.,TRBV27,TRBJ1-1,.
CASSLAKRGLMNEQFF,TGTGCCAGCAGCTTAGCGAAGCGGGGTTTGATGAATGAGCAGTTCTTC,TRBD2,TRBV11-1,TRBJ2-1,.
CASSDNTLGTEAFF,TGTGCCAGCAGTGATAATACCCTCGGCACTGAAGCTTTCTTT,.,TRBV6-1,TRBJ1-1,.
CANPNQPQHF,TGTGCCAACCCAAATCAGCCCCAGCATTTT,.,TRBV6-6,TRBJ1-5,.
CASSTWTAADTQYF,TGTGCCAGCAGTACATGGACAGCGGCAGATACGCAGTATTTT,.,TRBV27,TRBJ2-3,once
CASSLRTSGAYEQYF,TGTGCCAGCAGCTTAAGGACTAGCGGAGCCTACGAGCAGTACTTC,TRBD2,TRBV11-2,TRBJ2-7,.
CASSQPSSIKGETQYF,TGTGCCAGCAGCCAACCGTCTAGCATTAAAGGGGAGACCCAGTACTTC,.,TRBV11-2,TRBJ2-5,once
CASSQEGLPETDTQYF,TGCGCCAGCAGCCAAGAGGGACTCCCCGAAACAGATACGCAGTATTTT,.,TRBV4-3,TRBJ2-3,.
CASSVDGLAAGELFF,TGTGCCAGCAGCGTAGACGGACTAGCAGCCGGGGAGCTGTTTTTT,TRBD2,TRBV9,TRBJ2-2,.
CASSEGDRRYSYNEQFF,TGTGCCAGCAGTGAGGGGGACAGGCGATACTCCTACAATGAGCAGTTCTTC,TRBD1,TRBV2,TRBJ2-1,few
CASSVETGVYNEQFF,TGTGCCAGCAGCGTCGAGACAGGGGTGTACAATGAGCAGTTCTTC,TRBD1,TRBV9,TRBJ2-1,.
CASSFRQGSYEQYF,TGTGCCAGCAGTTTTAGACAGGGAAGCTACGAGCAGTACTTC,TRBD1,TRBV27,TRBJ2-7,.
CASSVSDAAPYEQYF,TGTGCCAGCAGCGTCTCAGACGCGGCCCCCTACGAGCAGTACTTC,.,TRBV9,TRBJ2-7,once
CASSLAPQKEQYF,TGTGCCAGCAGCTTAGCGCCGCAGAAAGAGCAGTACTTC,.,TRBV7-2,TRBJ2-7,.
CASSYSRAGVGNEQFF,TGTGCCAGCAGTTACTCGCGGGCGGGAGTGGGCAATGAGCAGTTCTTC,TRBD2,TRBV6-5,TRBJ2-1,.
CASSLGGDNERFF,TGTGCCAGCAGCTTGGGTGGGGACAATGAGCGGTTCTTC,.,TRBV5-4,TRBJ2-1,.
CASSQDNVLRGASNEQFF,TGTGCCAGCAGCCAAGATAACGTACTCAGGGGAGCTAGCAATGAGCAGTTCTTC,.,TRBV4-2,TRBJ2-1,.
CASSLPAGGEINEKLFF,TGTGCCAGCAGCTTACCTGCAGGAGGGGAAATTAATGAAAAACTGTTTTTT,.,TRBV7-9,TRBJ1-4,.
CAISSGTGWEKLFF,TGTGCCATCAGTTCCGGGACAGGGTGGGAAAAACTGTTTTTT,TRBD1,TRBV10-3,TRBJ1-4,.
CSARTDLSYEQYF,TGCAGCGCTAGGACAGACTTATCCTACGAGCAGTACTTC,.,TRBV29-1,TRBJ2-7,.
CASSATGMMGTEAFF,TGTGCCAGCAGTGCGACAGGGATGATGGGCACTGAAGCTTTCTTT,TRBD1,TRBV27,TRBJ1-1,.
CASNPGTAVETQYF,TGTGCCAGCAACCCTGGGACTGCGGTTGAGACCCAGTACTTC,.,TRBV9,TRBJ2-5,.
CSADSPNEQYF,TGCAGTGCGGACAGCCCCAACGAGCAGTACTTC,.,TRBV20-1,TRBJ2-7,.
CASELPGSDTQYF,TGTGCCAGCGAACTCCCCGGTTCAGATACGCAGTATTTT,.,TRBV28,TRBJ2-3,.
CASSPLVGYGYTF,TGTGCCAGCAGCCCTCTGGTCGGCTATGGCTACACCTTC,.,TRBV28,TRBJ1-2,.
CSVDGLRTDTQYF,TGCAGCGTGGATGGGTTGCGCACAGATACGCAGTATTTT,.,TRBV29-1,TRBJ2-3,once
CASNPRGVNTEAFF,TGTGCCAGCAACCCCAGGGGAGTGAACACTGAAGCTTTCTTT,.,TRBV19,TRBJ1-1,.
CASSNLNEQYF,TGTGCCAGTAGTAATCTAAACGAGCAGTACTTC,.,TRBV19,TRBJ2-7,.
CASSRDRTGQNIQYF,TGTGCCAGTAGTCGGGACCGGACGGGGCAAAACATTCAGTACTTC,.,TRBV19,TRBJ2-4,.
CASSPEALLAGEETQYF,TGTGCCAGCAGTCCTGAAGCCCTACTAGCGGGTGAAGAGACCCAGTACTTC,TRBD2,TRBV2,TRBJ2-5,.
CASSSGANVLTF,TGTGCCAGCAGTTCTGGGGCCAACGTCCTGACTTTC,.,TRBV28,TRBJ2-6,.
CSVFISTGELFF,TGCAGCGTCTTTATATCCACCGGGGAGCTGTTTTTT,.,TRBV29-1,TRBJ2-2,.
CASSHYTDWDTGELFF,TGTGCCAGCAGCCACTACACTGACTGGGACACCGGGGAGCTGTTTTTT,.,TRBV4-2,TRBJ2-2,.
CASSHAALAGAETQYF,TGCGCCAGCAGCCATGCCGCGCTAGCGGGTGCGGAGACCCAGTACTTC,TRBD2,TRBV4-1,TRBJ2-5,.
CASSSSGTTYEQYF,TGTGCCAGCAGCTCTTCGGGTACAACCTACGAGCAGTACTTC,.,TRBV7-9,TRBJ2-7,.
CASSEITGGYIQYF,TGTGCCAGCAGCGAAATTACAGGGGGCTACATTCAGTACTTC,TRBD1,TRBV2,TRBJ2-4,.
CASSLERGLAGYTYEQYF,TGTGCCAGCAGCTTAGAAAGAGGACTAGCGGGATATACCTACGAGCAGTACTTC,TRBD2,TRBV11-2,TRBJ2-7,.
CASSQSPSTSGDSYEQYF,TGTGCCAGCAGCCAATCGCCATCAACTAGCGGCGACTCCTACGAGCAGTACTTC,TRBD2,TRBV4-2,TRBJ2-7,.
CASSWRGHEQFF,TGCGCCAGCAGCTGGAGGGGGCATGAGCAGTTCTTC,.,TRBV5-1,TRBJ2-1,.
CASSVVGSGEQFF,TGTGCCAGCAGCGTAGTCGGGAGCGGCGAGCAGTTCTTC,.,TRBV9,TRBJ2-1,.